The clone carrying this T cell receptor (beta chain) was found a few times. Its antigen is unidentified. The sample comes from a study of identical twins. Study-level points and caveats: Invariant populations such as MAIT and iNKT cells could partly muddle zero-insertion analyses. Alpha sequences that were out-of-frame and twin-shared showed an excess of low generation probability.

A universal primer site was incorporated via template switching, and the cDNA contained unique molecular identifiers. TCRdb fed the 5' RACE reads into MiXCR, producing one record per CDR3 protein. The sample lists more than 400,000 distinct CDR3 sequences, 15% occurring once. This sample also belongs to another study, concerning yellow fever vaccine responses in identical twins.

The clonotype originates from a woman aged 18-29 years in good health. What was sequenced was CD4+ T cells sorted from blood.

In DNA form, the CDR3 reads TGTGCCAGCAGCTTAGATCTACTCGCTGAAGCTTTCTTT. Encoded protein: CASSLDLLAEAFF. The V gene is TRBV13, the J gene TRBJ1-1; D is undetermined. The CDR3 runs 13 residues. V was cut by 1 base and J by 6 bases, with 9 bases left in between. Germline V gene data show CDR1 as PRHDT and CDR2 as FYEKMQ (reference sequence).